Listed below are T cell receptor beta chains from one sample, sequenced in a study of blood T cell repertoires in COVID-19. Profiled with immunoSEQ multiplex PCR; TCRdb holds only in-frame clones, not every one. The data contain some 300,000 clones, roughly 86% of them singletons. Material for sequencing was PBMCs or T cells enriched from blood (not recorded which). These receptors were taken from a young woman who had recovered from COVID-19. CDR3s include the opening cysteine and the closing phenylalanine or tryptophan.

j_call | v_call | cdr3_aa
TRBJ2-7 | TRBV9 | CASSVGGSGMSYEQYF
TRBJ1-1 | TRBV5-1 | CASSSQENTEAFF
TRBJ1-2 | TRBV7-9 | CASSIGTGATTYGYTF
TRBJ2-1 | TRBV4-1 | CASSQKSGRAFQLEQFF
TRBJ2-3 | TRBV11-2 | CASSLDPGQLSTDTQYF
TRBJ2-2 | TRBV7-8 | CASSLVGGRNTGELFF
TRBJ2-1 | TRBV27 | CASKSWGESYNEQFF
TRBJ2-1 | TRBV6-2/TRBV6-3 | CASSQLRRGAYNEQFF
TRBJ2-7 | TRBV15 | CATSRDNRPTYEQYF
TRBJ1-1 | TRBV5-1 | CASKVRTGDTEAFF
TRBJ2-2 | TRBV6-5 | CASSYAGGDTGELFF
TRBJ2-7 | TRBV5-1 | CASSLPTGKFHEQYF
TRBJ2-2 | TRBV6-1 | CASSELVGTGELFF